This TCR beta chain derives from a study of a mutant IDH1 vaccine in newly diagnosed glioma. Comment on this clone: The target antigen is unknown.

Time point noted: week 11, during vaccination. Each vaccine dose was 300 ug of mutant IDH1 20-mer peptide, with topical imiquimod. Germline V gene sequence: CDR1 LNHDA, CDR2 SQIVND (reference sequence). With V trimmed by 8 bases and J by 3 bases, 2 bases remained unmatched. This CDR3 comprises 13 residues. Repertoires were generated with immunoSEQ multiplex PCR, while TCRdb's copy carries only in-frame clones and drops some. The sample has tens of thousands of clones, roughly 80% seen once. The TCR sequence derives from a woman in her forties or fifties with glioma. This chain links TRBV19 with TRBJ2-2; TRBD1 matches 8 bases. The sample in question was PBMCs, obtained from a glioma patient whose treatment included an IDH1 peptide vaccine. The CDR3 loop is CASLDRDTGELFF. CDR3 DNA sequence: TGTGCCAGTTTGGACAGGGACACCGGGGAGCTGTTTTTT. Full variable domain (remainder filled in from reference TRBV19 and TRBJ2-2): DGGITQSPKYLFRKEGQNVTLSCEQNLNHDAMYWYRQDPGQGLRLIYYSQIVNDFQKGDIAEGYSVSREKKESFPLTVTSAQKNPTAFYLCASLDRDTGELFFGEGSRLTVL.